The clone carrying this T cell receptor (beta chain) was picked up a small number of times. These data originate in a study of identical twins. A universal primer site was incorporated via template switching, and the cDNA contained unique molecular identifiers. TCRdb re-derived calls from the 5' RACE reads in MiXCR, one entry per CDR3 protein. In the table there are 200,000 to 300,000 distinct CDR3 sequences, about 10% of which are singletons. CDR3 size: 13 residues. CDR1 is DFQATT and CDR2 is SNEGSKA in the germline V gene (reference sequence). Between the trimmed V and J ends, which lost 6 bases and 4 bases, there was a span of 15 bases.

The receptor was isolated from a man between 45 and 60 years old in good health. V gene TRBV20-1 combines with J gene TRBJ1-1, with D perhaps TRBD1 (5 bases). The sequenced sample was memory T cells sorted from blood. This CDR3 reads CSADKGGGTEAFF. Written as DNA, the CDR3 is TGCAGTGCCGACAAGGGTGGGGGCACTGAAGCTTTCTTT.